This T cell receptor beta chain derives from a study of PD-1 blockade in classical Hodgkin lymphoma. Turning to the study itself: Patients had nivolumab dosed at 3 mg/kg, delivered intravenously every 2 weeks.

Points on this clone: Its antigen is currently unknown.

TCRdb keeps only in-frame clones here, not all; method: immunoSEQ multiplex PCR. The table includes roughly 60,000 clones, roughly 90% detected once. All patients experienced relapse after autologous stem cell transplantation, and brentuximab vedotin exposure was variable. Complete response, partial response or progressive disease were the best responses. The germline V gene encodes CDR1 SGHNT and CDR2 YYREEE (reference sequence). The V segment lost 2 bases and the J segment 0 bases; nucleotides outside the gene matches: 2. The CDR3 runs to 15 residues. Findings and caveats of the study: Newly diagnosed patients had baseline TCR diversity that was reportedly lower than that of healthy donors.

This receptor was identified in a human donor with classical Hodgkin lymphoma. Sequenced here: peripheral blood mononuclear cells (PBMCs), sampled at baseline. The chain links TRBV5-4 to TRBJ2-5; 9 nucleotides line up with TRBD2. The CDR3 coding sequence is TGTGCCAGCAGCTTCTTAGCGGGGGACCAAGAGACCCAGTACTTC. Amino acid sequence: CASSFLAGDQETQYF.